This is a list of T cell receptor beta chains from one sample in a study of OX40 agonist ivuxolimab in advanced cancers. Profiling relied on immunoSEQ multiplex PCR, and the TCRdb table lists in-frame clones only, not all of them. The table records 90,000 to 100,000 clones, less than 90% of them present only once. Here the sequenced sample was CD4+ or CD8+ T cells sorted from blood, taken in a trial of the OX40 agonist ivuxolimab. All receptors derive from an adult with an advanced solid tumor such as melanoma, head and neck, liver or kidney cancer. CDR3s leave out the opening cysteine and the closing phenylalanine or tryptophan. Only some rows state a clone size, as once, few, many or a class for expanded clones.

TRBV13 | NA | ASSLGLAYYASGANVLT
TRBV28 | NA | ASSLSGGRYGYT
TRBV25-1 | few | ASSELGTSGRHY
TRBV4-1 | NA | ASSPPAYNEQF
TRBV5-1 | NA | ASSLEAVRMNTEAF
TRBV19 | NA | ATTDRGYGYT
TRBV28 | NA | ASSLTSGRGNEQF
TRBV6-5 | NA | ASSYSFENTEAF
TRBV10-3 | NA | AISLAGVSSTDTQY
TRBV12-2 | NA | ASRLVDSQETQY
TRBV4-2 | once | ASSQDQGNTIY
TRBV27 | NA | ASSPAGQRNTEAF
TRBV28 | NA | ASSLVVGGYT
TRBV5-1 | NA | ASSLEGSSGNTIY
TRBV19 | NA | ASSIGVTGGYT
TRBV19 | NA | ASSSGDTSSYNEQF
TRBV28 | NA | ATLTGTGSSYEQY
TRBV19 | NA | ASSISGGTDTQY
TRBV10-1 | NA | ASSPGQGYEQF
TRBV6-5 | NA | ASSRPGLSSYEQY
TRBV5-1 | NA | ASSKTSGSSTGELF
TRBV2 | NA | ASSRLAGFQETQY
TRBV4-1 | NA | ASSQRQGTEQF
TRBV6-5 | NA | ASSYGGGTGGNTIY
TRBV2 | NA | ASSASQGTNNEQF
TRBV30 | NA | ASSGTVGAKNIQY
TRBV11-3 | NA | ASSLASRTPSATNEKLF
TRBV7-8 | NA | ASSLDSNQPQH
TRBV6-1 | NA | ASSEMGVGNQPQH
TRBV4-2 | NA | ASSSLSAGANVLT
TRBV30 | NA | AWSGRLEDEQF
TRBV6-5 | NA | ASSYTRGEDTQY
TRBV27 | NA | ASSPSYYQPQH
TRBV28 | NA | ASSLFRQPQH
TRBV11-2 | NA | ASSPTSGGVRDTIY
TRBV4-1 | NA | ASSQEVAGVSYEQY
TRBV19 | few | ASSRMGNEKLF
TRBV28 | NA | ASSLRGAGGYNEQF
TRBV5-6 | NA | ASSASVRDRGSTDTQY
TRBV19 | NA | ASSIRGGNMNTEAF
TRBV5-4 | NA | ASSFAGTSFYEQF
TRBV7-6 | NA | ASSYEIGLQETQY